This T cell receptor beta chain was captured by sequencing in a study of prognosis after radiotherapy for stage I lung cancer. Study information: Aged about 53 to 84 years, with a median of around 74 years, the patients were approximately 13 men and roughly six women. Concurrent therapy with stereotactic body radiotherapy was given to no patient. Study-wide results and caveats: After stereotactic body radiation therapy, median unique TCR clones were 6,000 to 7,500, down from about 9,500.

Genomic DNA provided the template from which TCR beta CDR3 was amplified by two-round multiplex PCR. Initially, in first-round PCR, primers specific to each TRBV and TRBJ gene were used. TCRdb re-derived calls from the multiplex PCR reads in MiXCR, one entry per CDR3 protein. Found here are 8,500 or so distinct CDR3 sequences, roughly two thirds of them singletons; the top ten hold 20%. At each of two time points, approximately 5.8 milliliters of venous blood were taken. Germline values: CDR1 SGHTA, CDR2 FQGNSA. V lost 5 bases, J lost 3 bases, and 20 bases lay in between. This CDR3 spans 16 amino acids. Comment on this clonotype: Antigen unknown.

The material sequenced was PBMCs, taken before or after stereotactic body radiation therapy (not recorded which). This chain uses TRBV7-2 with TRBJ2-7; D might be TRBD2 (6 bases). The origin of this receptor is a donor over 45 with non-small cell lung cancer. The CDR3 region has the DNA TGTGCCAGCAGCCCTATTCTGTGGGACGGGAGCTACGAGCAGTACTTC. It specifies CASSPILWDGSYEQYF. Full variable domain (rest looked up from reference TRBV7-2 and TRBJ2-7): GAGVSQSPSNKVTEKGKDVELRCDPISGHTALYWYRQSLGQGLEFLIYFQGNSAPDKSGLPSDRFSAERTGGSVSTLTIQRTQQEDSAVYLCASSPILWDGSYEQYFGPGTRLTVT.